Included here is one TCR beta chain sequence, with context. A read error may account for a junction end that differs from germline. Reverse transcription of roughly 0.45 to 1 ug RNA was performed with random hexamers. A single record per CDR3 protein comes from TCRdb applying MiXCR to the immunoSEQ multiplex PCR reads. The data hold about 290,000 distinct CDR3 sequences, with 89% observed a single time. The entry originates in a study of CD8 T cells in Susac syndrome. The V gene's germline CDR1 is LNHNV and CDR2 YYDKDF (reference sequence). This CDR3 comprises 14 residues. The source is a human donor with multiple sclerosis. The chain is built from TRBV15 and TRBJ2-4; a weak D match, TRBD2 (5 bases). Sequenced sample: CD8+ T cells from PBMCs. This CDR3 is CATSSFPPSDSLNF. The CDR3 DNA is TGTGCCACCAGCAGCTTCCCCCCGTCGGACTCTCTAAACTTC. Full variable domain (missing parts from reference TRBV15 and TRBJ2-4): DAMVIQNPRYQVTQFGKPVTLSCSQTLNHNVMYWYQQKSSQAPKLLFHYYDKDFNNEADTPDNFQSRRPNTSFCFLDIRSPGLGDTAMYLCATSSFPPSDSLNFGAGTRLSVL.